This T cell receptor (beta chain) is from a study of shared T cell receptors in the human thymus. Using immunoSEQ multiplex PCR, the repertoire was profiled, and TCRdb retains in-frame clones only, with some absent. This sample has about 660,000 clones, with around nine tenths found just once. The CDR3 loop spans 17 amino acids. The same data also went into a second study, on human thymus T cells. That publication notes: Donors were healthy Finnish infants having corrective surgery for congenital heart defects. Resections from corrective heart surgery supplied the thymus tissue. Use of V and J genes seemed skewed within the thymic and blood repertoires. Related research has reported that thymic repertoires overlap highly among unrelated individuals.

J is TRBJ2-1 and V is TRBV12-1; TRBD2 is the table's D call and was not checked against the DNA. TRBV12-1 is a pseudogene segment. The TCR comes from a boy younger than two with a congenital heart defect. The sequenced material came from thymocytes. The chain's CDR3 is CASSRRDPISSYNEQFF. Here the CDR3 DNA reads TGTGCCAGCTCAAGGCGGGACCCCATTAGCTCCTACAATGAGCAGTTCTTC.